The 19 T cell receptor beta chains below all came from one sample that was sequenced in a study of OX40 agonist ivuxolimab in advanced cancers. Generated by immunoSEQ multiplex PCR, the TCRdb table keeps only in-frame clones and is missing some. The sample consists of some 70,000 clones, 70% to 90% of them appearing once. Sequencing used CD4+ or CD8+ T cells sorted from blood, obtained in a trial of the OX40 agonist ivuxolimab. The receptors originated from an adult with an advanced solid tumor such as melanoma, head and neck, liver or kidney cancer.

The V call is TRBV10-3, the J call TRBJ2-1, with 12 bases that match TRBD2. CDR3 length: 15 residues. The germline CDR1 and CDR2 sequences are ENHRY and SYGVKD. The trim removed 6 bases at V and 6 bases at J, leaving 6 bases unmatched. This chain's CDR3 is CAISPGLAGRNEQFF. The DNA of the CDR3 is TGTGCCATCAGCCCGGGACTAGCGGGCCGCAATGAGCAGTTCTTC.

The chain carries TRBV11-2 and TRBJ2-7; TRBD1 is a possible D gene (5 bases). The CDR3 totals 13 residues. The ends were cut back, 5 bases at V and 6 bases at J, with 14 bases in the middle. Germline-derived CDR1 and CDR2 are SGHAT and FQNNGV. CDR3 region: CASSPSGASEQYF. The CDR3 nucleotides are TGTGCCAGCAGCCCCAGTGGGGCTAGCGAGCAGTACTTC.

To note about this clone: Its ends do not fully match the called genes, so a read error is possible. This chain joins TRBV14 and TRBJ2-7, with a tentative D call TRBD1 (6 bases). Looked up from germline, CDR1 is SGHDN and CDR2 is FVKESK. The CDR3 totals 12 residues. Here the CDR3 reads CASSQSDSRTHF. For the CDR3, the DNA is TGTGCCAGCAGCCAATCGGACAGCCGAACGCACTTC.

The rearrangement uses TRBV10-3 and TRBJ2-7; maybe TRBD1 (6 bases). CDR1 is ENHRY, CDR2 SYGVKD, per germline. The CDR3 runs to 14 residues. Trimming removed 3 bases at V and 3 bases at J, with 12 bases between. CDR3 nucleotides: TGTGCCATCAGTGAAGGCAGGGGAGTCTACGAGCAGTACTTC. Translation: CAISEGRGVYEQYF.

The chain joins TRBV5-1 to TRBJ1-6; D unresolved. This CDR3 is built from 12 residues. Trimming took off 0 bases at V and 8 bases at J, with 3 bases between the two ends. From germline, CDR1 is SGHRS and CDR2 YFSETQ. This chain's CDR3 is CASSLGDSPLHF. The CDR3 nucleotides read TGCGCCAGCAGCTTGGGGGATTCACCCCTCCACTTT.

CDR3 region: CASSRGTGGGGETQYF. CDR3 nucleotide sequence: TGTGCCAGCAGTCGCGGGACAGGGGGCGGTGGGGAGACCCAGTACTTC. V usage is TRBV28 and J usage is TRBJ2-5, with 12 bases that match TRBD1. Germline V gene sequence: CDR1 MDHEN, CDR2 SYDVKM. The length of the CDR3 is 16 residues. V lost 5 bases, J lost 5 bases, and 9 bases stayed unmatched.

Points on this clone: A read error may account for a junction end that differs from germline. J is TRBJ2-1 and V is TRBV7-7, with D possibly being TRBD2 (6 bases). The CDR3 loop spans 13 amino acids. Germline loops: CDR1 SSHAT, CDR2 FNYEAQ (reference sequence). The DNA for the CDR3 is TGTGCTAGCAGCCAGGAGGGATACAATGAGCAGTTCTTC. It codes for CASSQEGYNEQFF.

The CDR3 protein is CASSLLGVRNEQYF. CDR3 DNA sequence: TGTGCCAGCAGCTTACTCGGCGTACGGAACGAGCAGTACTTC. V and J are TRBV11-2 and TRBJ2-5; no clear D. The J call is uncertain, as TRBJ2-7 better fits the DNA end. The CDR3 consists of 14 residues. Germline CDR1 reads SGHAT; CDR2 reads FQNNGV.

The chain has TRBV6-5 and TRBJ2-7; 7 bases are a match to TRBD1. The germline CDR1 and CDR2 sequences are MNHEY and SVGAGI. The CDR3 is 13 residues long. The junction had 13 bases not matched to a gene; V was cut back by 11 bases and J by 6 bases. The CDR3 region has the DNA TGTGCCGGAGGACAGGACGGATTCAGCGAGCAGTACTTC. Its translation: CAGGQDGFSEQYF.

The CDR3 reads CASGTVMNTEAFF. DNA of the CDR3: TGTGCCAGCGGTACAGTTATGAACACTGAAGCTTTCTTT. This chain links TRBV2 with TRBJ1-1; D remains ambiguous. CDR3 size: 13 residues. V was pared by 8 bases and J by 0 bases, with 10 bases between. The germline V gene has CDR1 SNHLY and CDR2 FYNNEI. Looking up the rest from reference TRBV2 and TRBJ1-1 gives the full variable domain: EPEVTQTPSHQVTQMGQEVILRCVPISNHLYFYWYRQILGQKVEFLVSFYNNEISEKSEIFDDQFSVERPDGSNFTLKIRSTKLEDSAMYFCASGTVMNTEAFFGQGTRLTVV.

V gene TRBV4-1 combines with J gene TRBJ1-2; D is undetermined. Germline V gene lookup returns CDR1 MGHRA and CDR2 YSYEKL. The CDR3 consists of 17 residues. V lost 2 bases, J lost 0 bases, and 16 bases lay in between. The chain's CDR3 is CASSQISRGRTNYGYTF. The CDR3 bases are TGCGCCAGCAGCCAAATTTCTCGTGGCAGGACTAACTATGGCTACACCTTC.

This clone was seen only once. The V call is TRBV6-6, the J call TRBJ2-4; D is possibly TRBD1 or TRBD2 (6 bases each). Germline CDR1 reads MNHNY; CDR2 reads SVGAGI (reference sequence). The CDR3 loop spans 16 amino acids. V gave up 6 bases and J gave up 8 bases, with 23 bases separating them. CDR3 region: CASSRGQGGGTDIQYF. For the CDR3, the DNA is TGTGCCAGCAGCCGGGGGCAGGGTGGGGGTACGGACATTCAGTACTTC.

The CDR3, as DNA: TGCGCCAGCGCACAACTGAGGGGGAGCAACGAGCAGTACTTC. This translates into CASAQLRGSNEQYF. V and J are TRBV4-1 and TRBJ2-7, with D maybe TRBD1 (6 bases). V was cut by 8 bases and J by 5 bases, with 19 bases left in between. The CDR3 runs to 14 residues. Germline V lookup: CDR1 MGHRA, CDR2 YSYEKL.

The rearrangement joins TRBV7-9 to TRBJ2-1; TRBD2 might be the D (5 bases). V lost 5 bases, J lost 4 bases, and 18 bases lay in between. The V gene's germline CDR1 is SEHNR and CDR2 FQNEAQ (reference sequence). The CDR3 is made up of 16 amino acids. The CDR3 region is CASSTLGFGEYNEQFF. The CDR3 bases are TGTGCCAGCAGCACGTTGGGGTTCGGGGAATACAATGAGCAGTTCTTC.

The V gene is TRBV5-4, the J gene TRBJ2-7; D may be TRBD2 (5 bases). This CDR3 comprises 16 residues. The germline gives CDR1 SGHNT, CDR2 YYREEE (reference sequence). V was pared by 0 bases and J by 0 bases, with 13 bases between. This chain's CDR3 is CASSLESSLSSYEQYF. Written as DNA, the CDR3 is TGTGCCAGCAGCTTGGAATCTAGCCTAAGCTCCTACGAGCAGTACTTC.

V and J are TRBV7-2 and TRBJ2-6; D is perhaps TRBD1 or TRBD2 (5 bases each). V was trimmed by 3 bases and J by 2 bases, leaving 17 bases between them. Germline values: CDR1 SGHTA, CDR2 FQGNSA. CDR3 size: 18 residues. CDR3 sequence: CASSFPGTQMPGANVLTF. The CDR3 coding sequence is TGTGCCAGCAGCTTCCCCGGGACGCAGATGCCTGGGGCCAACGTCCTGACTTTC.

This rearrangement joins TRBV27 to TRBJ2-7; D is perhaps TRBD2 (6 bases). Trimming stripped 0 bases from V and 2 bases from J, with 14 bases between. Germline V gene sequence: CDR1 MNHEY, CDR2 SMNVEV (reference sequence). CDR3 length equals 16 residues. In DNA, the CDR3 is TGTGCCAGCAGTTTATCGGGCGGGACGGGCCCCTACGAGCAGTACTTC. Its protein product is CASSLSGGTGPYEQYF.

V and J are TRBV4-1 and TRBJ2-3; 8 positions agree with TRBD1. The CDR3 is 15 amino acids. The V and J ends lost 2 bases and 4 bases, in that order; junction bases with no gene match: 5. The germline V gene encodes CDR1 MGHRA and CDR2 YSYEKL. In nucleotides, the CDR3 is TGCGCCAGCAGCCAAAAGGACAGGGACGCAGATACGCAGTATTTT. Encoded protein: CASSQKDRDADTQYF.

The genes are TRBV19 and TRBJ2-7; 7 bases are a match to TRBD1. The CDR3 spans 15 residues. The germline CDR1 and CDR2 sequences are LNHDA and SQIVND (reference sequence). J lost 0 bases, V lost 7 bases, and 9 bases had no gene match. The CDR3 loop reads CASTQNAGGSYEQYF. The CDR3 DNA sequence: TGTGCCAGTACCCAAAACGCAGGGGGCTCCTACGAGCAGTACTTC.